The rows below give T cell receptor beta chains drawn from one sample of a study of shared clonotypes between healthy human individuals. Sequencing was performed with immunoSEQ multiplex PCR; in TCRdb, only in-frame clones are kept and a portion is missing. The sample includes 980,000 or so clones, approximately 80% seen only once; the top ten take approximately 1.5%. The sequenced sample consisted of memory CD4+ T cells sorted from blood. The receptors come from a man younger than 35 in good health. Both conserved end residues are part of each CDR3. A D gene is named only where the DNA matches it firmly. A clone size is listed for some rows: how often the clone was seen (once, few, many), or a class if it is expanded.

clone_size	v_call	d_call	j_call	cdr3_aa	cdr3_nt
.	TRBV18	.	TRBJ1-2	CASSPGGGRGGYTF	TGTGCCAGCTCCCCGGGAGGGGGGCGTGGTGGCTACACCTTC
.	TRBV28	TRBD1	TRBJ1-6	CASRPGGSYNSPLHF	TGTGCCAGCAGGCCAGGGGGGTCCTATAATTCACCCCTCCACTTT
.	TRBV30	.	TRBJ2-5	CAWSAQSQGNAKTQYF	TGTGCCTGGAGTGCTCAGAGCCAGGGGAATGCGAAGACCCAGTACTTC
.	TRBV5-1	TRBD1	TRBJ2-7	CASKGQGRSYEQYF	TGCGCCAGCAAAGGACAGGGCAGATCCTACGAGCAGTACTTC
few	TRBV2	.	TRBJ2-5	CASSEDSGLEPQYF	TGTGCCAGCAGTGAAGACAGCGGATTGGAGCCCCAGTACTTC
.	TRBV6-1	TRBD2	TRBJ2-7	CASSEGGKIYEQYF	TGTGCCAGCAGTGAGGGAGGGAAAATCTACGAGCAGTACTTC
.	TRBV7-8	.	TRBJ1-5	CASSPQFSDSNQPQHF	TGTGCCAGCAGCCCCCAGTTTAGTGATAGCAATCAGCCCCAGCATTTT
.	TRBV7-2	TRBD2	TRBJ2-7	CASSAGRAKRNEQYF	TGTGCCAGCAGCGCCGGGAGGGCCAAGAGAAACGAGCAGTACTTC
.	TRBV28	.	TRBJ1-1	CASSLSRVTEAFF	TGTGCCAGCAGTTTATCTAGGGTTACTGAAGCTTTCTTT
.	TRBV5-4	.	TRBJ2-2	CASSSAGNTGELFF	TGTGCCAGCAGCTCCGCGGGGAACACCGGGGAGCTGTTTTTT
.	TRBV5-1	TRBD2	TRBJ2-3	CASSDTGLAGVFRYF	TGCGCCAGCAGCGACACGGGACTAGCGGGAGTGTTCAGGTATTTT
.	TRBV7-3	TRBD1	TRBJ1-5	CASSLRQGVQPQHF	TGTGCCAGCAGCTTACGACAGGGGGTTCAGCCCCAGCATTTT
.	TRBV5-6	TRBD2	TRBJ2-5	CASSFASAGGQTQYF	TGTGCCAGCAGCTTCGCGTCGGCGGGGGGACAGACCCAGTACTTC
once	TRBV5-1	TRBD1	TRBJ2-5	CASSFQGAETQYF	TGCGCCAGCAGCTTCCAGGGGGCTGAGACCCAGTACTTC
.	TRBV7-9	.	TRBJ2-7	CASSQKAAGEQYF	TGTGCCAGCAGCCAAAAGGCGGCTGGCGAGCAGTACTTC
.	TRBV30	TRBD1	TRBJ1-6	CAWSKGTAIYNSPLHF	TGTGCCTGGAGTAAAGGGACAGCAATCTATAATTCACCCCTCCACTTT
.	TRBV19	.	TRBJ1-5	CASTLIWGQPQHF	TGTGCCAGTACGCTTATCTGGGGCCAGCCCCAGCATTTT
.	TRBV5-1	TRBD2	TRBJ2-1	CASSLVPGTSGGNNEQFF	TGCGCCAGCAGCTTGGTACCCGGGACTAGCGGGGGGAACAATGAGCAGTTCTTC
once	TRBV5-1	.	TRBJ2-2	CASSSTSQNTGELFF	TGCGCCAGCAGCTCAACTTCACAGAACACCGGGGAGCTGTTTTTT
.	TRBV28	TRBD1	TRBJ1-1	CASGTGGGGGTEAFF	TGTGCCAGCGGGACAGGGGGCGGCGGGGGCACTGAAGCTTTCTTT
.	TRBV19	.	TRBJ1-1	CASSISAGANTEAFF	TGTGCCAGTAGTATAAGCGCCGGGGCCAACACTGAAGCTTTCTTT
.	TRBV6-5	.	TRBJ1-2	CASRDNREYGYTF	TGTGCCAGCAGAGATAACAGGGAATATGGCTACACCTTC
.	TRBV5-4	.	TRBJ2-7	CASSLVGGEQYF	TGTGCCAGCAGCTTGGTCGGGGGCGAGCAGTACTTC
once	TRBV6-5	.	TRBJ1-2	CASQRNRDTIYGYTF	TGTGCCAGCCAACGCAACAGGGACACAATCTATGGCTACACCTTC
.	TRBV10-3	.	TRBJ2-5	CAISQQGIQETQYF	TGTGCCATCAGTCAACAGGGTATCCAAGAGACCCAGTACTTC
.	TRBV6-5	.	TRBJ1-4	CASSPIFNGEKLFF	TGTGCCAGCAGTCCAATATTTAACGGAGAAAAACTGTTTTTT
.	TRBV5-1	TRBD2	TRBJ2-7	CASSLSGGTYEQYF	TGCGCCAGCAGCTTGAGCGGGGGTACCTACGAGCAGTACTTC
.	TRBV5-1	.	TRBJ2-1	CASSLAGRPNEQFF	TGCGCCAGCAGCTTGGCCGGTAGACCCAATGAGCAGTTCTTC
.	TRBV25-1	TRBD2	TRBJ2-7	CASSTGGGEQYF	TGTGCCAGCAGCACCGGGGGGGGAGAGCAGTACTTC
few	TRBV7-2	.	TRBJ2-7	CASSDRGHRQDEQYF	TGTGCCAGCAGCGATAGAGGACACCGCCAGGACGAGCAGTACTTC
.	TRBV10-3	.	TRBJ2-3	CAISESFATGDTQYF	TGTGCCATCAGTGAGTCGTTCGCTACGGGCGATACGCAGTATTTT
.	TRBV5-1	TRBD1	TRBJ2-2	CASSPRTGGPTGELFF	TGCGCCAGCAGCCCCCGGACAGGGGGCCCCACCGGGGAGCTGTTTTTT
.	TRBV5-6	.	TRBJ2-1	CASSLALRYNEQFF	TGTGCCAGCAGCTTGGCCCTGCGGTACAATGAGCAGTTCTTC
few	TRBV2	.	TRBJ2-7	CASLDRPYEQYF	TGTGCCAGCCTAGACAGACCCTACGAGCAGTACTTC
.	TRBV27	TRBD1	TRBJ2-3	CASSQWDSLTDTQYF	TGTGCCAGCAGTCAGTGGGACAGCCTCACAGATACGCAGTATTTT
.	TRBV5-4	.	TRBJ2-5	CASELRGGGQETQYF	TGTGCCAGCGAACTGAGGGGGGGAGGACAAGAGACCCAGTACTTC
few	TRBV2	TRBD2	TRBJ2-7	CASSPGGINSYEQYF	TGTGCCAGCAGTCCGGGAGGGATCAACTCCTACGAGCAGTACTTC
.	TRBV2	.	TRBJ1-5	CASSEAGGWNQPQHF	TGTGCCAGCAGTGAGGCGGGGGGTTGGAATCAGCCCCAGCATTTT
.	TRBV2	.	TRBJ2-6	CASGGLGANVLTF	TGTGCCAGCGGAGGGTTGGGGGCCAACGTCCTGACTTTC
.	TRBV7-2	TRBD2	TRBJ2-5	CASGRWGRAFGETQYF	TGTGCCAGCGGAAGATGGGGGAGGGCGTTTGGAGAGACCCAGTACTTC
.	TRBV6-6	TRBD2	TRBJ2-7	CASSTAASGRPYEQYF	TGTGCCAGCAGTACCGCCGCCAGCGGGAGGCCCTACGAGCAGTACTTC
.	TRBV4-1	.	TRBJ1-3	CASSGGTGNTIYF	TGCGCCAGCAGCGGGGGAACTGGAAACACCATATATTTT
once	TRBV5-8	.	TRBJ1-1	CASSLELLTGNTEAFF	TGTGCCAGCAGCTTGGAACTTCTTACAGGGAACACTGAAGCTTTCTTT
.	TRBV28	TRBD1	TRBJ1-2	CASSSSGTAGYTF	TGTGCCAGCAGTTCTTCCGGGACAGCTGGCTACACCTTC
once	TRBV7-8	TRBD2	TRBJ2-3	CASSALGGGYGTDTQYF	TGTGCCAGCAGCGCCCTTGGGGGGGGGTACGGCACAGATACGCAGTATTTT
.	TRBV30	TRBD2	TRBJ2-3	CAWSATSGRTDTQYF	TGTGCCTGGAGTGCTACTAGCGGACGCACAGATACGCAGTATTTT
.	TRBV16	.	TRBJ1-5	CASSQSSVGQPQHF	TGTGCCAGCAGCCAATCCTCGGTCGGTCAGCCCCAGCATTTT
once	TRBV5-8	TRBD2	TRBJ2-5	CASSAEGWTSEETQYF	TGTGCCAGCAGCGCCGAAGGTTGGACTAGCGAAGAGACCCAGTACTTC
.	TRBV7-8	TRBD1	TRBJ2-5	CASSSRQGSWVETQYF	TGTGCCAGCAGCTCCCGACAGGGTAGTTGGGTAGAGACCCAGTACTTC